The 12 T cell receptor beta chains below come from one sample, sequenced in a study of T cells in localized non-small cell lung cancer. Sequencing used immunoSEQ multiplex PCR; TCRdb keeps in-frame clones, though not all of them. The sample shows approximately 41,000 clones, 70% to 90% of them seen only once. This specimen consisted of peripheral blood mononuclear cells, obtained before any cancer treatment. These receptors were obtained from a male donor older than 55 with stage II lung adenocarcinoma.

This clone has only one observation. The chain has TRBV28 and TRBJ1-2; no firm D call. The germline V and J ends were trimmed by 2 bases and 2 bases, with 6 bases remaining between them. The CDR3 is 13 amino acids. Looked up from germline, CDR1 is MDHEN and CDR2 is SYDVKM. CDR3 bases: TGTGCCAGCAGTTTAGGCCAGAACTATGGCTACACCTTC. As protein: CASSLGQNYGYTF.

Of note for this clone: A read error may be the cause here, since a much bigger clone is one base away. In the same sample, other DNA sequences code for this CDR3. The rearrangement uses TRBV7-6 and TRBJ2-5; D tentatively fits TRBD1 or TRBD2 (5 bases each). TRBJ2-7 explains the end of the DNA better; the J call may be wrong. CDR3 length: 13 residues. The germline CDR1 and CDR2 sequences are SGHVS and FNYEAQ. In DNA form, the CDR3 reads TGTGCCAGCAGCCCGGGACCGAACTACGAGCAGTACTTC. Residues: CASSPGPNYEQYF.

This clone was detected a few times. This chain connects TRBV19 to TRBJ2-7, with D possibly matching TRBD2 (5 bases). V was trimmed by 4 bases and J by 2 bases, leaving 15 bases between them. Germline V CDR1 and CDR2: LNHDA, SQIVND (reference sequence). The CDR3 is 15 amino acids. CDR3 in amino acids: CASSTRPRGPYEQYF. The DNA for the CDR3 is TGTGCCAGTAGTACCCGGCCTCGAGGGCCCTACGAGCAGTACTTC.

This clone occurred once. This chain connects TRBV15 to TRBJ1-5; D remains ambiguous. The CDR3 extends over 14 amino acids. Trimming took off 0 bases at V and 11 bases at J, with 14 bases between the two ends. Germline lookup yields CDR1 LNHNV and CDR2 YYDKDF (reference sequence). CDR3 in DNA: TGTGCCACCAGCAGAGAGGGTGACCCCCAGGCCCAGCATTTT. This sequence encodes CATSREGDPQAQHF.

In its sample, this clone was seen a few times. The J gene is TRBJ2-3, the V gene TRBV6-5; 8 nucleotides align to TRBD1. Unmatched junction bases numbered 5, after V lost 2 bases and J lost 1 base. Germline loops: CDR1 MNHEY, CDR2 SVGAGI. The CDR3 runs to 16 residues. For the CDR3, the DNA is TGTGCCAGCAGTTACGGGGCGGGACAGGGCACAGATACGCAGTATTTT. It is translated as CASSYGAGQGTDTQYF.

This chain joins TRBV27 and TRBJ1-4; 10 bases agree with TRBD1. V lost 8 bases and J lost 5; bases outside the gene matches: 2. The CDR3 contains 13 residues. The germline V gene encodes CDR1 MNHEY and CDR2 SMNVEV (reference sequence). CDR3 sequence reads: CASRTGGNEKLFF. Here the CDR3 DNA reads TGTGCCAGCCGGACAGGGGGGAATGAAAAACTGTTTTTT. The full variable domain, rest sourced from reference TRBV27 and TRBJ1-4, is EAQVTQNPRYLITVTGKKLTVTCSQNMNHEYMSWYRQDPGLGLRQIYYSMNVEVTDKGDVPEGYKVSRKEKRNFPLILESPSPNQTSLYFCASRTGGNEKLFFGSGTQLSVL.

This clone was observed once. The V gene is TRBV5-5, the J gene TRBJ1-4, with D tentatively TRBD1 (6 bases). This CDR3 is built from 15 residues. Trimming removed 2 bases from V and 5 bases from J, with 13 bases in between. Germline CDR1 SGHKS, CDR2 YYEKEE (reference sequence). CDR3 region: CASSLKDSFNEKLFF. CDR3 nucleotides: TGTGCCAGCAGCTTAAAGGACAGCTTCAATGAAAAACTGTTTTTT. The full variable domain, completed using reference TRBV5-5 and TRBJ1-4, is DAGVTQSPTHLIKTRGQQVTLRCSPISGHKSVSWYQQVLGQGPQFIFQYYEKEERGRGNFPDRFSARQFPNYSSELNVNALLLGDSALYLCASSLKDSFNEKLFFGSGTQLSVL.

The rearrangement links TRBV6-1 to TRBJ2-3, with TRBD2 matching 10 bases. This CDR3 comprises 14 residues. The V and J ends lost 11 bases and 6 bases, in that order; junction bases with no gene match: 11. Germline-derived CDR1 and CDR2 are MNHNS and SASEGT. The CDR3 region is CAGHNSGRGDTQYF. As DNA, the CDR3 is TGTGCCGGCCACAACAGCGGGAGGGGGGATACGCAGTATTTT.

The genes are TRBV9 and TRBJ1-3; D gene ambiguous. CDR3 length: 17 residues. Germline V CDR1 and CDR2: SGDLS, YYNGEE. The V gene lost 3 bases and the J gene lost 0 bases, with 16 bases spanning the gap. CDR3 region: CASSALEARISGNTIYF. CDR3 sequence (DNA): TGTGCCAGCAGCGCTCTAGAGGCCCGAATCTCTGGAAACACCATATATTTT.

The rearrangement joins TRBV9 to TRBJ1-2, with D possibly being TRBD1 (5 bases). The CDR3 covers 14 residues. Germline V lookup: CDR1 SGDLS, CDR2 YYNGEE. The V and J ends lost 0 bases and 7 bases respectively, with 13 bases between them. CDR3 in amino acids: CASSVALGEGGYTF. The CDR3 DNA sequence: TGTGCCAGCAGCGTAGCCCTAGGGGAAGGTGGCTACACCTTC.

This clone was detected once. The V gene is TRBV27, the J gene TRBJ2-2; the match to TRBD2 covers 11 bases. CDR1 MNHEY and CDR2 SMNVEV come from the germline V gene (reference sequence). The CDR3 has 16 residues. The junction had 5 bases not matched to a gene; V was cut back by 6 bases and J by 2 bases. The CDR3 nucleotides read TGTGCCAGCAGAATGGGACTAGCGGAAAACACCGGGGAGCTGTTTTTT. Amino acid sequence: CASRMGLAENTGELFF.

The chain is built from TRBV4-3 and TRBJ1-1; TRBD1 might be the D (6 bases). V lost 3 bases and J lost 5, with 10 bases in between. The CDR3 runs 13 residues. Germline assignment: CDR1 LGHNA and CDR2 YSLEER. The CDR3 here is CASSQGGRTEAFF. The DNA of the CDR3 is TGCGCCAGCAGCCAGGGGGGGCGGACTGAAGCTTTCTTT.